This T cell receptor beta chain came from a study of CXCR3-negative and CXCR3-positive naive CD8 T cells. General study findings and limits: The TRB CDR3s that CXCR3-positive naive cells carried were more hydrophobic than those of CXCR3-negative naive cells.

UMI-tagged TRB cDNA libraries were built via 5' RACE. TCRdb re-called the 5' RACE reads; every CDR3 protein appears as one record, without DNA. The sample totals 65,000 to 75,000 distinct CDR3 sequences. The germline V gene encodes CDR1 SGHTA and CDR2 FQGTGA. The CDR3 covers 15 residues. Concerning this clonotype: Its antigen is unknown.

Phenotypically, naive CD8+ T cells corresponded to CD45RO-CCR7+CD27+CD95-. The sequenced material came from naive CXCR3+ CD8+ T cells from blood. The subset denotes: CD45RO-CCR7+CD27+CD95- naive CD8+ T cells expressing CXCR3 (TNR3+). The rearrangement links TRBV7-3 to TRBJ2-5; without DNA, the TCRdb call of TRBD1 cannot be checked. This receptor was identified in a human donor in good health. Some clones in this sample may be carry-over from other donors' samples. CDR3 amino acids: CASSPEGQGQETQYF.